A selection of T cell receptor beta chains follows, all from one sample in a study of control samples from healthy donors and cancer patients. Profiling relied on immunoSEQ multiplex PCR, and the TCRdb table lists in-frame clones only, not all of them. The table has 110,000 or so clones, about 89% seen once. The sequenced sample was blood. These receptors were obtained from a woman aged 45-65 years in good health. The CDR3 runs from the conserved cysteine through the conserved F or W. The order of the fields is CDR3 length, D gene, J gene, V gene, clone size, CDR3 protein, CDR3 DNA. D genes are given only for firm matches. Rows may omit the clone size; those that give it use once, few, many or a size class.

length: 17
D: .
J: TRBJ2-5
V: TRBV5-1
size: once
CDR3: CASSLVRTETLGETQYF
DNA: TGCGCCAGCAGCTTGGTCCGGACAGAGACCTTAGGAGAGACCCAGTACTTC

length: 14
D: .
J: TRBJ2-1
V: TRBV5-1
size: .
CDR3: CASSSVGGYNEQFF
DNA: TGCGCCAGCAGCTCGGTGGGGGGCTACAATGAGCAGTTCTTC

length: 12
D: .
J: TRBJ2-2
V: TRBV12-3/TRBV12-4
size: .
CDR3: CASSQGTGELFF
DNA: TGTGCCAGCAGTCAGGGAACCGGGGAGCTGTTTTTT

length: 19
D: TRBD1
J: TRBJ1-6
V: TRBV4-3
size: .
CDR3: CASSQDGPNRGLGNSPLHF
DNA: TGCGCCAGCAGCCAAGACGGCCCCAACAGGGGACTAGGGAATTCACCCCTCCACTTT

length: 13
D: .
J: TRBJ2-1
V: TRBV12-5
size: .
CDR3: CASGNGAVGEQFF
DNA: TGTGCTAGTGGTAATGGGGCGGTGGGTGAGCAGTTCTTC

length: 11
D: .
J: TRBJ1-2
V: TRBV28
size: few
CDR3: CASTLGGSYTF
DNA: TGTGCCAGCACCCTTGGGGGTAGCTACACCTTC

length: 16
D: TRBD2
J: TRBJ2-3
V: TRBV24-1
size: .
CDR3: CATSDPTSGSTDTQYF
DNA: TGTGCCACCAGTGATCCCACTAGCGGCAGCACAGATACGCAGTATTTT

length: 11
D: .
J: TRBJ2-1
V: TRBV19
size: .
CDR3: CASSFRVEQFF
DNA: TGTGCCAGTAGTTTCAGGGTTGAGCAGTTCTTC

length: 12
D: .
J: TRBJ2-3
V: TRBV7-3
size: .
CDR3: CASSLTGDTQYF
DNA: TGTGCCAGCAGCTTAACCGGGGATACGCAGTATTTT

length: 17
D: TRBD2
J: TRBJ2-5
V: TRBV5-6
size: .
CDR3: CASSPFVRGGIQETQYF
DNA: TGTGCCAGCAGCCCGTTTGTACGCGGGGGGATCCAAGAGACCCAGTACTTC

length: 14
D: TRBD1
J: TRBJ2-3
V: TRBV18
size: .
CDR3: CASSLTGERDTQYF
DNA: TGTGCCAGCTCACTTACAGGGGAAAGGGATACGCAGTATTTT

length: 13
D: TRBD1
J: TRBJ1-1
V: TRBV12-3/TRBV12-4
size: .
CDR3: CASSRQGPHAAFF
DNA: TGTGCCAGCAGTAGACAGGGGCCCCATGCAGCTTTCTTT

length: 15
D: .
J: TRBJ1-1
V: TRBV6-5
size: once
CDR3: CASSYGRRMNTEAFF
DNA: TGTGCCAGCAGTTACGGTCGGAGGATGAACACTGAAGCTTTCTTT

length: 11
D: .
J: TRBJ2-1
V: TRBV20-1
size: .
CDR3: CSATKTNEQFF
DNA: TGCAGTGCAACCAAGACCAATGAGCAGTTCTTC

length: 12
D: .
J: TRBJ1-1
V: TRBV5-1
size: .
CDR3: CASSWGNTEAFF
DNA: TGCGCCAGCAGCTGGGGGAACACTGAAGCTTTCTTT

length: 17
D: .
J: TRBJ1-5
V: TRBV6-2/TRBV6-3
size: .
CDR3: CASSSPGYGAGNQPQHF
DNA: TGTGCCAGCAGCTCTCCTGGCTATGGGGCCGGCAATCAGCCCCAGCATTTT

length: 17
D: .
J: TRBJ1-2
V: TRBV7-9
size: once
CDR3: CASSSFSGAGTGYGYTF
DNA: TGTGCCAGCAGCTCTTTTTCTGGGGCAGGGACGGGGTATGGCTACACCTTC

length: 17
D: TRBD1
J: TRBJ1-6
V: TRBV7-6
size: few
CDR3: CASSLEGKDRGNSPLHF
DNA: TGTGCCAGCAGCTTAGAGGGAAAGGACAGGGGGAATTCACCCCTCCACTTT

length: 14
D: .
J: TRBJ1-6
V: TRBV18
size: .
CDR3: CASSPGRAGSPLHF
DNA: TGTGCCAGCTCACCAGGCCGCGCAGGTTCACCCCTCCACTTT

length: 24
D: TRBD2
J: TRBJ2-1
V: TRBV5-1
size: .
CDR3: CASSLKLGVGEVAGEVGSYNEQFF
DNA: TGCGCCAGCAGCTTAAAGCTTGGGGTTGGGGAGGTAGCGGGAGAAGTAGGGTCCTACAATGAGCAGTTCTTC

length: 16
D: .
J: TRBJ2-1
V: TRBV6-4
size: .
CDR3: CASSDGHGTSYNEQFF
DNA: TGTGCCAGCAGTGACGGGCACGGGACATCCTACAATGAGCAGTTCTTC

length: 15
D: TRBD1
J: TRBJ2-2
V: TRBV7-7
size: .
CDR3: CASSFGRQGAGELFF
DNA: TGTGCCAGCAGCTTCGGTCGGCAGGGGGCCGGGGAGCTGTTTTTT

length: 16
D: TRBD1
J: TRBJ1-5
V: TRBV3-1/TRBV3-2
size: .
CDR3: CASSQGQGYSNQPQHF
DNA: TGTGCCAGCAGCCAGGGACAGGGGTATAGCAATCAGCCCCAGCATTTT

length: 14
D: .
J: TRBJ1-2
V: TRBV30
size: .
CDR3: CAGSRVDSNYGYTF
DNA: TGTGCCGGGTCAAGGGTGGACTCTAACTATGGCTACACCTTC

length: 16
D: .
J: TRBJ2-1
V: TRBV27
size: .
CDR3: CASRRRWDLSYNEQFF
DNA: TGTGCCAGCAGGCGGAGGTGGGATCTCTCCTACAATGAGCAGTTCTTC

length: 15
D: TRBD2
J: TRBJ2-3
V: TRBV7-9
size: .
CDR3: CASSPGTSVTDTQYF
DNA: TGTGCCAGCAGCCCCGGGACTAGCGTGACAGATACGCAGTATTTT

length: 14
D: TRBD2
J: TRBJ2-5
V: TRBV7-2
size: .
CDR3: CASSSRLAGETQYF
DNA: TGTGCCAGCAGCTCCAGACTAGCCGGCGAGACCCAGTACTTC

length: 14
D: .
J: TRBJ2-7
V: TRBV6-5
size: .
CDR3: CASSPTGPYYEQYF
DNA: TGTGCCAGCAGTCCTACGGGACCATACTACGAGCAGTACTTC

length: 15
D: TRBD1
J: TRBJ2-7
V: TRBV5-1
size: .
CDR3: CASSNRDRASYEQYF
DNA: TGCGCCAGCAGCAACCGGGACAGGGCGTCGTACGAGCAGTACTTC

length: 18
D: TRBD1
J: TRBJ1-5
V: TRBV19
size: .
CDR3: CASRSRDRGKGSNQPQHF
DNA: TGTGCCAGTAGATCGCGGGACAGGGGAAAGGGGAGCAATCAGCCCCAGCATTTT

length: 14
D: TRBD1
J: TRBJ2-1
V: TRBV3-1/TRBV3-2
size: .
CDR3: CASSHSTGVREQFF
DNA: TGTGCCAGCAGCCACAGTACAGGGGTTCGTGAGCAGTTCTTC

length: 12
D: .
J: TRBJ2-3
V: TRBV29-1
size: .
CDR3: CSVEDGSDTQYF
DNA: TGCAGCGTTGAAGACGGGTCAGATACGCAGTATTTT

length: 14
D: .
J: TRBJ1-2
V: TRBV5-6
size: .
CDR3: CASSPGPLNYGYTF
DNA: TGTGCCAGCAGCCCGGGACCGTTAAACTATGGCTACACCTTC

length: 13
D: .
J: TRBJ2-5
V: TRBV10-3
size: .
CDR3: CAISERYGETQYF
DNA: TGTGCCATCAGTGAGCGGTACGGAGAGACCCAGTACTTC

length: 12
D: .
J: TRBJ1-4
V: TRBV9
size: .
CDR3: CASSVMSEKLFF
DNA: TGTGCCAGCAGCGTAATGAGTGAAAAACTGTTTTTT